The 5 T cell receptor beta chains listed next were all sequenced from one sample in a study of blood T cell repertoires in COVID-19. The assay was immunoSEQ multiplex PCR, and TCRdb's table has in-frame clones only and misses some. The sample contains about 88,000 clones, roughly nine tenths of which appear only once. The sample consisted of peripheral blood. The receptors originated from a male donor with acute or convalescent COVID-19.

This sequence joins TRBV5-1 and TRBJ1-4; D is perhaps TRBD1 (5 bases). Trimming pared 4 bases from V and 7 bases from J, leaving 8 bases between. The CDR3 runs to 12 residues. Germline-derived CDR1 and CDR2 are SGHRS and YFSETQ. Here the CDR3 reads CASSTTGEKLFF. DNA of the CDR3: TGCGCCAGCAGCACAACAGGTGAAAAACTGTTTTTT.

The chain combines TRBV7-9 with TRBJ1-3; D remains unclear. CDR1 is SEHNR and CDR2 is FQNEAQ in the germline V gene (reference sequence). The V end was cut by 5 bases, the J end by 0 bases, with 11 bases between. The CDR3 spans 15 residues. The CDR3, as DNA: TGTGCCAGCAGCATAGACCGCGACTCTGGAAACACCATATATTTT. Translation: CASSIDRDSGNTIYF.

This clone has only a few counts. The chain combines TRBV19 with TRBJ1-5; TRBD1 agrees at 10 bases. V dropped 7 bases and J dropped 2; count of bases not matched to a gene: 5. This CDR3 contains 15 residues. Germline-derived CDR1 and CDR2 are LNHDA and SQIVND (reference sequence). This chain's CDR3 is CASTSGTGGNQPQHF. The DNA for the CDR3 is TGTGCCAGTACCTCTGGGACAGGGGGCAATCAGCCCCAGCATTTT.

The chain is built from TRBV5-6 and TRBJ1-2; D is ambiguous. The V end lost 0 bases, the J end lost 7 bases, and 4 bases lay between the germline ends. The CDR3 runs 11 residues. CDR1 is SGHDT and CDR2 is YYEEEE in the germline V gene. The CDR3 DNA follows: TGTGCCAGCAGCTTGGGAGGTGGCTACACCTTC. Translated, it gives CASSLGGGYTF.

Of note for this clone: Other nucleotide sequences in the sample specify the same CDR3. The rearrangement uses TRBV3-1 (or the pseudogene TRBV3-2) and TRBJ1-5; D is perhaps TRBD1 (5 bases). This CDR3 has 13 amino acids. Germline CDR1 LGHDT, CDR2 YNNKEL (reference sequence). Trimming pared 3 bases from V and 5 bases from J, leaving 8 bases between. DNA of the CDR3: TGTGCCAGCAGCCAGGGGGGGGATCAGCCCCAGCATTTT. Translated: CASSQGGDQPQHF.